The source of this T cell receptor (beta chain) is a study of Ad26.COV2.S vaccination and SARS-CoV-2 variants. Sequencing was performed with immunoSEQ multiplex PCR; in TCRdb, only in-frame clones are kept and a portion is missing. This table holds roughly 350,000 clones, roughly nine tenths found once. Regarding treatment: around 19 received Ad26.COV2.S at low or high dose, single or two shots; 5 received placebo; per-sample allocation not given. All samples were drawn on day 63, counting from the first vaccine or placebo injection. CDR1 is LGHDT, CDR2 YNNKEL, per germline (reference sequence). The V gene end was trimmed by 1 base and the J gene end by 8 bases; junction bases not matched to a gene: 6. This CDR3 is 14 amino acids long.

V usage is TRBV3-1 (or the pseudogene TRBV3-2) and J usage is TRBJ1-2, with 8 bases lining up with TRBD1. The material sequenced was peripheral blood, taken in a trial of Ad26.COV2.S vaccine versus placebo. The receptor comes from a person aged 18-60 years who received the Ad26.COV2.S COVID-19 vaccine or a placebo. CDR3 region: CASSQAGQGTGYTF. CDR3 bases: TGTGCCAGCAGCCAAGCCGGACAGGGCACGGGCTACACCTTC.